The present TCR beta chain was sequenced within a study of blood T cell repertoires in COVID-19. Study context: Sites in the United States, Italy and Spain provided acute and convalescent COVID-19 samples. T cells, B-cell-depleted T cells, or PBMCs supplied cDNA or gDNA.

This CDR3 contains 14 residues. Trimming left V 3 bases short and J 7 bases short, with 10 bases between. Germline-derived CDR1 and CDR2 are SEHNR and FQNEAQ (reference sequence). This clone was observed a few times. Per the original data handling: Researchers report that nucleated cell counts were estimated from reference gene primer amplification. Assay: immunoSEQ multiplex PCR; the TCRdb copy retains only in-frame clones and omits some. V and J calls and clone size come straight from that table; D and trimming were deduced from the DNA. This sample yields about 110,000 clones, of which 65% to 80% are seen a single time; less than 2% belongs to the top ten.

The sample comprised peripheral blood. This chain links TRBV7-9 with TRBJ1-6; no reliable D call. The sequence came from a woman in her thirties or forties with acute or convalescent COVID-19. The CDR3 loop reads CASSFEQKNSPLHF. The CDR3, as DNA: TGTGCCAGCAGCTTTGAACAGAAGAATTCACCCCTCCACTTT.